The clone carrying this TCR beta chain was seen just once. The sample comes from a study of blood T cell repertoires in COVID-19. Overall study context: The United States, Italy and Spain supplied acute and convalescent COVID-19 samples. T cells, B-cell-depleted T cells, or PBMCs provided the cDNA or gDNA that served as material.

The V and J ends lost 2 bases and 5 bases, in that order; junction bases with no gene match: 5. The length of the CDR3 is 15 residues. The germline gives CDR1 SGHNT, CDR2 YENEEA. In the study's own analysis: Amplifying reference gene primers gave estimates of nucleated cell counts. The protocol was immunoSEQ multiplex PCR, while the TCRdb copy is restricted to in-frame clones and leaves out a portion. From that table come the V and J calls and clone size; the DNA was used to work out D and trimming. The sample consists of roughly 70,000 clones, under 90% of them appearing once. V is TRBV11-3 and J is TRBJ2-3, with 9 bases matching TRBD1. Sample: peripheral blood. This sequence was found in a man between 65 and 85 years old who had recovered from COVID-19. The CDR3 nucleotides read TGTGCCAGCAGCTTACGGGACAGGGAGAAAGATACGCAGTATTTT. It specifies CASSLRDREKDTQYF. The whole variable domain, filled in from reference TRBV11-3 and TRBJ2-3, reads EAGVVQSPRYKIIEKKQPVAFWCNPISGHNTLYWYLQNLGQGPELLIRYENEEAVDDSQLPKDRFSAERLKGVDSTLKIQPAELGDSAVYLCASSLRDREKDTQYFGPGTRLTVL.